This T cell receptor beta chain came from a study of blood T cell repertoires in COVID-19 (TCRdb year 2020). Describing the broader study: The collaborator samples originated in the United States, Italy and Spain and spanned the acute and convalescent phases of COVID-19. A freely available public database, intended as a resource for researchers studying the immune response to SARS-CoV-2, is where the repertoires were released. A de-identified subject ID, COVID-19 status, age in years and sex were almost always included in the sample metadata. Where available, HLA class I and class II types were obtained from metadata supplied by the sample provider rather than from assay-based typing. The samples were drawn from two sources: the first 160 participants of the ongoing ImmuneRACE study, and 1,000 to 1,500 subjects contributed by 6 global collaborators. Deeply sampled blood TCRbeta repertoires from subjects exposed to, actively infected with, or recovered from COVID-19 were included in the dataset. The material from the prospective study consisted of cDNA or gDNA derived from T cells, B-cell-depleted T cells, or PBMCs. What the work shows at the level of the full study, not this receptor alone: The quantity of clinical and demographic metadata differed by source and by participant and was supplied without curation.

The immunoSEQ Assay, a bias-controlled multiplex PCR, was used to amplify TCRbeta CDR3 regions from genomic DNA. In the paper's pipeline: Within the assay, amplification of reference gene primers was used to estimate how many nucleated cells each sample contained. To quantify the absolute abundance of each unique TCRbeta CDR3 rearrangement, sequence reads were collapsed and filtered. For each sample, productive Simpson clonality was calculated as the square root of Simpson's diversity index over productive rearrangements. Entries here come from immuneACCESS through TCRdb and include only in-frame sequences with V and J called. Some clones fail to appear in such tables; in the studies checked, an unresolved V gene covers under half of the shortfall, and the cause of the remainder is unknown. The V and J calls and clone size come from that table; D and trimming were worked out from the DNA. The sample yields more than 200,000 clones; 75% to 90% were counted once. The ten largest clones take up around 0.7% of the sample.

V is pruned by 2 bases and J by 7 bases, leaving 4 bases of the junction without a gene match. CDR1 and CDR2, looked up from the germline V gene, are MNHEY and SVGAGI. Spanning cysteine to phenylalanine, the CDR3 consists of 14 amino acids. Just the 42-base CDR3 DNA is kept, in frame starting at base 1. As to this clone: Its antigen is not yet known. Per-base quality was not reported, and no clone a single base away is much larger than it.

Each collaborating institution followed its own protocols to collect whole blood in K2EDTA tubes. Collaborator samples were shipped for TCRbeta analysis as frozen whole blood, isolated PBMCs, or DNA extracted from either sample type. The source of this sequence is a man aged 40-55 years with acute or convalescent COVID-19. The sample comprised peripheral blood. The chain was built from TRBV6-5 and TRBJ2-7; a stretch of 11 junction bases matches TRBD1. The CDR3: CASSYRTGGEEQYF. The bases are TGTGCCAGCAGTTACCGGACAGGGGGCGAAGAGCAGTACTTC.